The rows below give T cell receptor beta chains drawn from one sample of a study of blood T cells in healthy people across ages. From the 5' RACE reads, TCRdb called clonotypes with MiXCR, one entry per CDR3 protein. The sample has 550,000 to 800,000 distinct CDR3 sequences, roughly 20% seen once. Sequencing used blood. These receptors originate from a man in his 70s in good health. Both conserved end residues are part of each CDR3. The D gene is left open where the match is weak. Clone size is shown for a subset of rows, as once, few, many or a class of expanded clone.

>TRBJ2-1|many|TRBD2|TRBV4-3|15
CASSQESGRYNEQFF
TGCGCCAGCAGCCAAGAAAGCGGGAGGTACAATGAGCAGTTCTTC
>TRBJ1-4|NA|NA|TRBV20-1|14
CSALQGRANEKLFF
TGCAGTGCGTTACAGGGTAGGGCTAATGAAAAACTGTTTTTT
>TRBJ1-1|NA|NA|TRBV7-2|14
CASSRERGQPEAFF
TGTGCCAGCAGCCGAGAACGGGGGCAGCCTGAAGCTTTCTTT
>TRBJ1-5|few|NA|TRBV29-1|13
CSVGLPSTDTQHF
TGCAGCGTCGGACTCCCTAGCACAGATACGCAGCATTTT
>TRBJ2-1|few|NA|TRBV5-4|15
CASSFGRGGTNEQFF
TGTGCCAGCAGCTTCGGGAGAGGCGGAACCAATGAGCAGTTCTTC
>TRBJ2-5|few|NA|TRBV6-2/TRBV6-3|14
CAIRNRGSQETQYF
TGTGCCATCCGTAATCGGGGAAGTCAAGAGACCCAGTACTTC
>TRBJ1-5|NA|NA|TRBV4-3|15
CASSQDGRGDQPQHF
TGCGCCAGCAGCCAAGATGGGAGAGGGGATCAGCCCCAGCATTTT
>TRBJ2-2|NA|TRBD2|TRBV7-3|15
CASSSSGRDTGELFF
TGTGCCAGCAGCTCCAGCGGGAGGGACACCGGGGAGCTGTTTTTT
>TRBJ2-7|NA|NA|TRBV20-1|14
CSAKPEPRTYEQYF
TGCAGTGCCAAACCCGAGCCTAGGACCTACGAGCAGTACTTC
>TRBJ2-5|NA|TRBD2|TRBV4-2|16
CASSGSTGLAGETQYF
TGTGCCAGCAGCGGATCGACAGGACTAGCGGGCGAGACCCAGTACTTC
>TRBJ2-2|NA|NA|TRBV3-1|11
CASSQPGELFF
TGTGCCAGCAGCCAACCCGGGGAGCTGTTTTTT
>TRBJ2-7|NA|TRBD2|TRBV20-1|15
CSASLSSGLTYEQYF
TGCAGTGCCAGCCTTTCTAGCGGGTTGACCTACGAGCAGTACTTC
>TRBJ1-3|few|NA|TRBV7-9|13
CASRQSSGNTIYF
TGTGCCAGCCGACAGAGCTCTGGAAACACCATATATTTT
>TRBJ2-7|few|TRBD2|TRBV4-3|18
CASSQLGPSGSEFNEQYF
TGCGCCAGCAGCCAACTCGGGCCTAGCGGGAGCGAATTCAACGAGCAGTACTTC
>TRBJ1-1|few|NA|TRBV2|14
CASRDQGSVTEAFF
TGTGCCAGCAGAGACCAGGGAAGCGTCACTGAAGCTTTCTTT
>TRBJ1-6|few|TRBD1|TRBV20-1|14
CSATPGQGNSPLHF
TGCAGTGCTACACCGGGACAGGGTAACTCACCCCTCCACTTT
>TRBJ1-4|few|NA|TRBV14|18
CASSQDFWDRRNNEKLFF
TGTGCCAGCAGCCAAGATTTCTGGGACCGACGAAATAATGAAAAACTGTTTTTT
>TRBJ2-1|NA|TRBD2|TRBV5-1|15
CASSVAGGRANEQFF
TGCGCCAGCAGCGTAGCGGGAGGGAGAGCCAATGAGCAGTTCTTC
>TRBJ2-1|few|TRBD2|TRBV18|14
CASSPPTSLNEQFF
TGTGCCAGCTCACCACCGACTAGCCTGAATGAGCAGTTCTTC
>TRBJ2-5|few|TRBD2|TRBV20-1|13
CSAELAGRETQYF
TGCAGTGCTGAACTAGCGGGAAGAGAGACCCAGTACTTC
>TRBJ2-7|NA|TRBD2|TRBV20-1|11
CSAVTSAEQYF
TGCAGTGCCGTGACTAGCGCCGAGCAGTACTTC
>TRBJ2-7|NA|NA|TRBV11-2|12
CASSLSGHEQYF
TGTGCCAGCAGCTTAAGTGGCCACGAGCAGTACTTC
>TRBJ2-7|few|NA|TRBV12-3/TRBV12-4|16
CASSFWSEEIPYEQYF
TGTGCCAGCAGTTTTTGGTCAGAAGAAATACCCTACGAGCAGTACTTC
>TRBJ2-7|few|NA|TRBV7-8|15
CASSPPQIDTYEQYF
TGTGCCAGCAGCCCCCCTCAGATAGACACCTACGAGCAGTACTTC
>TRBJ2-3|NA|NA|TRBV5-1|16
CASSSQPGLFTDTQYF
TGCGCCAGCAGCTCACAACCGGGACTTTTCACAGATACGCAGTATTTT
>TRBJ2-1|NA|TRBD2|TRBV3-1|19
CASSQDPLAGGSAYNEQFF
TGTGCCAGCAGCCAAGATCCCCTAGCGGGAGGGAGCGCCTACAATGAGCAGTTCTTC
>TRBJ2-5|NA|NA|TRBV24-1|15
CATSDPGRLGETQYF
TGTGCCACCAGTGATCCGGGACGCCTAGGGGAGACCCAGTACTTC
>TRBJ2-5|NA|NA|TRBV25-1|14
CASSAWDGQETQCF
TGTGCCAGCAGTGCCTGGGACGGTCAAGAGACCCAGTGCTTC
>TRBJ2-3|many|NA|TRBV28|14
CASSVLIWGDTQYF
TGTGCCAGCAGCGTCCTGATCTGGGGAGATACGCAGTATTTT
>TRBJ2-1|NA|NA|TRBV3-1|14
CASSQGGLNNGQFF
TGTGCCAGCAGCCAAGGTGGTCTAAACAATGGGCAGTTCTTC
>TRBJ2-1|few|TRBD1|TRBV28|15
CASSSLTGSVNEQFF
TGTGCCAGCAGTTCGTTGACAGGGTCAGTCAATGAGCAGTTCTTC
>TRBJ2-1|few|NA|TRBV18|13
CASSEGVHNEQFF
TGTGCCAGCTCGGAGGGAGTCCACAATGAGCAGTTCTTC
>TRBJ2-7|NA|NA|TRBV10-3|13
CAIMGDNSYEQYF
TGTGCCATCATGGGTGACAACTCCTACGAGCAGTACTTC
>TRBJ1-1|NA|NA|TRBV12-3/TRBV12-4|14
CASSLMDRNTEAFF
TGTGCCAGCAGTCTTATGGACAGAAACACTGAAGCTTTCTTT
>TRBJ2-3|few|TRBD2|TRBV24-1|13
CAKTSGSTDTQYF
TGTGCCAAGACTAGCGGGAGCACAGATACGCAGTATTTT
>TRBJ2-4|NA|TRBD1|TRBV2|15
CASRDRGRDKNIQYF
TGTGCCAGCAGGGACAGGGGGCGAGACAAAAACATTCAGTACTTC
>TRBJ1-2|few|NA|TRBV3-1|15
CASSQDATGLGGYTF
TGTGCCAGCAGCCAAGACGCTACAGGGCTTGGTGGCTACACCTTC
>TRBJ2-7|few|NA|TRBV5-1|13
CASSYEGGYEQYF
TGCGCCAGCAGCTACGAAGGGGGCTACGAGCAGTACTTC
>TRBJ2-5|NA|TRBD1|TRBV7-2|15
CASSPKTGSSETQYF
TGTGCCAGCAGCCCCAAGACAGGGTCTTCGGAGACCCAGTACTTC
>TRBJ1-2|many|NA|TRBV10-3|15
CAISGGPGTNYGYTF
TGTGCCATCAGTGGGGGGCCGGGGACTAACTATGGCTACACCTTC
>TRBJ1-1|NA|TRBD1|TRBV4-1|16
CASSQEEQGAQTEAFF
TGCGCCAGCAGCCAAGAGGAACAGGGGGCGCAAACTGAAGCTTTCTTT
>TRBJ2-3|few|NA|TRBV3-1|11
CASSQTNTQYF
TGTGCCAGCAGCCAAACTAATACGCAGTATTTT
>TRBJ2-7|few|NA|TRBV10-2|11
CASSDLAEQYF
TGCGCCAGCAGTGATTTAGCCGAGCAGTACTTC
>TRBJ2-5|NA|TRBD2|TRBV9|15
CASSPSSGVQETQYF
TGTGCCAGCAGCCCCTCTAGCGGGGTCCAAGAGACCCAGTACTTC
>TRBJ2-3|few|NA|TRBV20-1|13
CSARDLRTDTQYF
TGCAGTGCTAGAGATCTGCGCACAGATACGCAGTATTTT
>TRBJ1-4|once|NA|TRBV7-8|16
CASRPGTRATNEKLFF
TGTGCCAGCAGGCCCGGGACAAGAGCAACTAATGAAAAACTGTTTTTT
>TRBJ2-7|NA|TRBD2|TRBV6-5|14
CASRSSGKAYEQYF
TGTGCCAGCAGGTCTAGCGGGAAAGCCTACGAGCAGTACTTC
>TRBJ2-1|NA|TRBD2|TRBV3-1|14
CASSQAGGTNEQFF
TGTGCCAGCAGCCAAGCGGGAGGGACCAATGAGCAGTTCTTC
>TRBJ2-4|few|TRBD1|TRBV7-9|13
CASSRQGFDIQYF
TGTGCCAGCAGCAGACAGGGGTTCGACATTCAGTACTTC
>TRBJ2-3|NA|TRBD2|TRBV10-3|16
CAISETLAGERDTQYF
TGTGCCATCAGTGAGACTCTAGCGGGAGAGAGAGATACGCAGTATTTT
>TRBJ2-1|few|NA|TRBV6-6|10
CASSAGKQFF
TGTGCCAGCAGCGCGGGGAAGCAGTTCTTC
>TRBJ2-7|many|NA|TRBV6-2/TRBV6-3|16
CASSKLPWTDSYEQYF
TGTGCCAGCAGTAAGCTTCCTTGGACGGACTCCTACGAGCAGTACTTC
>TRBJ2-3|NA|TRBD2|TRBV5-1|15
CASNPLAGGTDTQYF
TGCGCCAGCAACCCCCTAGCGGGAGGAACAGATACGCAGTATTTT
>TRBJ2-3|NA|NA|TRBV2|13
CAGPLGSIDTQYF
TGTGCCGGACCACTTGGGAGCATAGATACGCAGTATTTT
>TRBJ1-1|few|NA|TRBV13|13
CASSRAVYTEAFF
TGTGCCAGCAGCCGGGCCGTTTACACTGAAGCTTTCTTT
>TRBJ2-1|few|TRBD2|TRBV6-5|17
CASSSSGLAVPYNEQFF
TGTGCCAGCAGTTCCTCCGGACTAGCGGTACCCTACAATGAGCAGTTCTTC
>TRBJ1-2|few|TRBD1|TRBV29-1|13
CSVRDSPDYGYTF
TGCAGCGTGCGGGACAGTCCGGACTATGGCTACACCTTC
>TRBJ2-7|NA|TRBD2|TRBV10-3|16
CAITGLAGGPRYEQYF
TGTGCCATCACCGGACTAGCGGGAGGGCCCCGTTACGAGCAGTACTTC
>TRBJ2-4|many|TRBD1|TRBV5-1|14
CASSLGRQGNIQYF
TGCGCCAGCAGCCTGGGCCGACAGGGAAACATTCAGTACTTC